The clone carrying this TCR beta chain was seen repeatedly, ten times or more. The record originates from a study of molecular identifiers for immune sequencing clone quantification. MiXCR, applied by TCRdb to the PCR reads, yields one record per CDR3 protein. Of about 70,000 distinct CDR3 sequences listed, around 18% are singletons. CDR1 SGHDN and CDR2 FVKESK come from the germline V gene. V lost 1 base, J lost 2 bases, and 5 bases lay in between. The CDR3 is made up of 13 amino acids. Each library that profiled naive CD8 cells came from roughly 18,000 to 920,000 sorted cells with 10%, 30% or 50% RNA.

The rearrangement uses TRBV14 and TRBJ1-2; D is unclear. The clonotype originates from a human donor in good health. Some libraries in this study had Jurkat cell RNA spiked in. The sequencing sample was made of naive CD8+ T cells from blood, with Jurkat cell RNA spiked in. The subset denotes: FACS-sorted CD8+CD4-CCR7+CD45RA+ naive T cells. CDR3 nucleotides: TGTGCCAGCAGCCAAGGGCCAAACTATGGCTACACCTTC. The encoded protein is CASSQGPNYGYTF.